This TCR beta chain was sequenced during a study of long-term antiretroviral therapy in people with HIV. Study-level results: Pre-ART expanded TRB clones stayed dominant throughout, though often decreasing after ART.

For this clone: Antigen specificity is unknown.

Germline loops: CDR1 SGHRS, CDR2 YFSETQ. CDR3 length equals 15 residues. V shed 1 base, J shed 5 bases, and the junction held 3 bases outside the gene matches. immunoSEQ v3.0 was run at survey level. Method: immunoSEQ multiplex PCR; TCRdb's copy keeps in-frame clones and lacks some. There are approximately 35,000 clones in the sample; about 85% occur only once, and more than 3% lies in the top ten. The sequencing here drew on unsorted PBMCs, taken 1.9 years after starting antiretroviral therapy. The J gene is TRBJ2-5, the V gene TRBV5-1, with 12 bases that match TRBD2. This receptor was obtained from a man aged 18 to 29 with HIV. CDR3 nucleotides: TGCGCCAGCAGCTTGTCGCTAGCGGGGGGGGAGACCCAGTACTTC. Protein: CASSLSLAGGETQYF.